The 14 T cell receptor beta chains in this list originate from one sample, sequenced in a study of blood T cell repertoires in COVID-19. Produced via immunoSEQ multiplex PCR; TCRdb's table is partial and in-frame only. Of approximately 150,000 clones in the sample, roughly 87% are singletons; the top ten hold 1.5% to 2%. Sequenced input: peripheral blood. All receptors come from a human donor in a cohort sampled during active COVID-19.

The rearrangement joins TRBV19 to TRBJ2-3; D might be TRBD1 (6 bases). CDR3 length equals 14 residues. Germline loops: CDR1 LNHDA, CDR2 SQIVND (reference sequence). The ends were cut back, 3 bases at V and 3 bases at J, with 10 bases in the middle. CDR3 amino acids: CASSIGQGTDTQYF. In DNA, the CDR3 is TGTGCCAGTAGTATCGGGCAGGGGACAGATACGCAGTATTTT. Full variable domain (missing parts from reference TRBV19 and TRBJ2-3): DGGITQSPKYLFRKEGQNVTLSCEQNLNHDAMYWYRQDPGQGLRLIYYSQIVNDFQKGDIAEGYSVSREKKESFPLTVTSAQKNPTAFYLCASSIGQGTDTQYFGPGTRLTVL.

V usage is TRBV5-1 and J usage is TRBJ2-1; perhaps TRBD2 as D (5 bases). The CDR3 is 14 amino acids. Germline CDR1 SGHRS, CDR2 YFSETQ. Deletions cut 4 bases from V and 8 bases from J, with 16 bases between. The CDR3 DNA reads as TGCGCCAGCAGCCGGGGTAGGTTTTTCGATGAGCAGTTCTTC. Protein product: CASSRGRFFDEQFF.

The rearrangement links TRBV30 to TRBJ1-2; D call uncertain. Germline values: CDR1 GTSNPN, CDR2 SVGIG (reference sequence). This CDR3 is 15 amino acids long. V gave up 0 bases and J gave up 7 bases, with 18 bases separating them. The CDR3 protein is CAWSVRDLGISGYTF. CDR3 DNA: TGTGCCTGGAGTGTACGGGATCTTGGGATCTCTGGCTACACCTTC. Based on the CDR3 plus reference TRBV30 and TRBJ1-2, the full variable domain is SQTIHQWPATLVQPVGSPLSLECTVEGTSNPNLYWYRQAAGRGLQLLFYSVGIGQISSEVPQNLSASRPQDRQFILSSKKLLLSDSGFYLCAWSVRDLGISGYTFGSGTRLTVV.

V gene TRBV5-1 combines with J gene TRBJ2-7; D perhaps matches TRBD1 (6 bases). The CDR3 covers 14 residues. Germline loops: CDR1 SGHRS, CDR2 YFSETQ. With 5 bases removed from V and 1 base from J, the gap between germline ends came to 13 bases. CDR3 coding DNA: TGCGCCAGCAGGGACGCCGGGACATCCTACGAGCAGTACTTC. This translates into CASRDAGTSYEQYF.

The chain employs TRBV2 and TRBJ2-1; 8 bases fit TRBD2. Looked up from germline, CDR1 is SNHLY and CDR2 is FYNNEI. V was clipped by 4 bases and J by 0 bases; unmatched bases: 14. This CDR3 region has 19 residues. Here the CDR3 reads CASSVRRGAPMSSYNEQFF. The CDR3 DNA follows: TGTGCCAGCAGTGTGCGGCGGGGGGCACCAATGAGCTCCTACAATGAGCAGTTCTTC.

The J gene is TRBJ1-5, the V gene TRBV19, with a tentative D call TRBD1 (5 bases). Germline V gene lookup returns CDR1 LNHDA and CDR2 SQIVND (reference sequence). CDR3 size: 14 residues. Trimming cost V 6 bases and J 7 bases, with 16 bases left between them. CDR3 nucleotides: TGTGCCAGTAGCCCTCAAATGGACATCCAGCCCCAGCATTTT. Translated, it gives CASSPQMDIQPQHF. Full variable domain (outside the CDR3, taken from reference TRBV19 and TRBJ1-5): DGGITQSPKYLFRKEGQNVTLSCEQNLNHDAMYWYRQDPGQGLRLIYYSQIVNDFQKGDIAEGYSVSREKKESFPLTVTSAQKNPTAFYLCASSPQMDIQPQHFGDGTRLSIL.

The chain links TRBV5-1 to TRBJ2-1; weak D call: TRBD1 (6 bases). The V end was cut by 4 bases, the J end by 0 bases, with 11 bases between. The germline gives CDR1 SGHRS, CDR2 YFSETQ. The CDR3 is 15 residues long. The CDR3 region has the DNA TGCGCCAGCAGCCCAGTACAGGGCTCCTACAATGAGCAGTTCTTC. This translates into CASSPVQGSYNEQFF.

The chain links TRBV6-5 to TRBJ1-2, with a possible D match to TRBD1 (6 bases). The CDR3 sequence is 14 residues long. The V end lost 6 bases, the J end lost 0 bases, and 11 bases lay between the germline ends. The germline V gene encodes CDR1 MNHEY and CDR2 SVGAGI. DNA for the CDR3: TGTGCCAGCAGGGACTCAGGGGCTAACTATGGCTACACCTTC. The encoded protein is CASRDSGANYGYTF.

This chain joins TRBV30 and TRBJ2-2, with 8 bases that match TRBD2. The germline V gene encodes CDR1 GTSNPN and CDR2 SVGIG (reference sequence). CDR3 size: 15 residues. V shed 3 bases, J shed 1 base, and the junction held 4 bases outside the gene matches. The CDR3 DNA reads as TGTGCCTGGAGCAGACTAGCGATGAACACCGGGGAGCTGTTTTTT. This encodes CAWSRLAMNTGELFF.

The rearrangement joins TRBV7-3 to TRBJ1-6; D is perhaps TRBD1 (5 bases). The CDR3 is 15 residues long. Germline CDR1 is SGHTA and CDR2 is FQGTGA. Trimming took off 0 bases at V and 8 bases at J, with 11 bases between the two ends. The CDR3 nucleotides read TGTGCCAGCAGCTTAACGGTGGGGGGTTATTCACCCCTCCACTTT. This gives the protein CASSLTVGGYSPLHF. The full variable domain, rest sourced from reference TRBV7-3 and TRBJ1-6, is GAGVSQTPSNKVTEKGKYVELRCDPISGHTALYWYRQSLGQGPEFLIYFQGTGAADDSGLPNDRFFAVRPEGSVSTLKIQRTERGDSAVYLCASSLTVGGYSPLHFGNGTRLTVT.

The rearrangement links TRBV4-1 to TRBJ1-3, with 7 nucleotides matching TRBD1. The CDR3 spans 17 residues. Germline V gene data show CDR1 as MGHRA and CDR2 as YSYEKL. V trimming: 1 base; J trimming: 4 bases; junction bases outside the gene matches: 10. CDR3 in amino acids: CASSQAETGRRGNTIYF. The CDR3 DNA sequence: TGCGCCAGCAGCCAAGCGGAGACAGGGCGAAGAGGAAACACCATATATTTT.

CDR3 sequence: CASVHNTQYF. CDR3 DNA: TGTGCCAGCGTTCACAATACGCAGTATTTT. The J gene is TRBJ2-3, the V gene TRBV21-1; the tabulated D call, TRBD1, remains unverified against the DNA. TRBV21-1 is a listed pseudogene. This CDR3 spans 10 amino acids.

The chain carries TRBV21-1 and TRBJ2-3; whether TRBD2, the table's D call, matches the DNA was not checked. TRBV21-1 constitutes a pseudogene. This CDR3 has 16 residues. The CDR3 nucleotides are TGTGCCAGCAGGTATGTAGCGGGGAAGGGGGCAGATACGCAGTATTTT. This translates into CASRYVAGKGADTQYF.

This chain joins TRBV6-4 and TRBJ1-5; 8 bases line up with TRBD1. V was clipped by 9 bases and J by 3 bases; unmatched bases: 13. CDR1 is MRHNA and CDR2 is SNTAGT in the germline V gene. The CDR3 totals 16 residues. The CDR3 protein is CASRIGWDRLNQPQHF. In DNA, the CDR3 is TGTGCCAGTCGAATCGGCTGGGACAGGCTCAATCAGCCCCAGCATTTT.